These T cell receptor beta chains were read from a single sample in a study of cytomegalovirus exposure and HLA in healthy donors. Here immunoSEQ multiplex PCR was the method, and the copy in TCRdb shows in-frame clones only, minus some. The repertoire consists of about 98,000 clones, with more than 85% occurring once and the leading ten covering around 6%. The specimen sequenced was PBMCs. The receptors derive from a man aged 18 to 30 in good health and CMV-seropositive. CDR3s include the opening cysteine and the closing phenylalanine or tryptophan. Each record gives: CDR3 protein, CDR3 DNA, D gene, J gene, V gene, clone size. The D gene is left open where the match is weak. Clone sizes are given selectively: once, few, many, or a class where the clone is expanded.

CDR3aa: CASTMGQGDGYTF; CDR3nt: TGTGCCAGCACCATGGGACAGGGAGATGGCTACACCTTC; d_gene: TRBD1; j_gene: TRBJ1-2; v_gene: TRBV28; abundance: -
CDR3aa: CASSPDDRGQYNEQFF; CDR3nt: TGTGCCAGCAGCCCTGACGACAGGGGCCAATACAATGAGCAGTTCTTC; d_gene: TRBD1; j_gene: TRBJ2-1; v_gene: TRBV5-6; abundance: -
CDR3aa: CASSQEGQGRYNSPLHF; CDR3nt: TGTGCCAGCAGCCAAGAGGGACAGGGAAGGTATAATTCACCCCTCCACTTT; d_gene: TRBD1; j_gene: TRBJ1-6; v_gene: TRBV4-2; abundance: -
CDR3aa: CASTLRGFNYGYTF; CDR3nt: TGTGCCAGCACCCTTCGGGGGTTTAACTATGGCTACACCTTC; d_gene: -; j_gene: TRBJ1-2; v_gene: TRBV5-4; abundance: -
CDR3aa: CASSPAGTSGGSSYEQYF; CDR3nt: TGTGCCAGCAGCCCAGCCGGGACTAGCGGGGGTAGCTCCTACGAGCAGTACTTC; d_gene: TRBD2; j_gene: TRBJ2-7; v_gene: TRBV9; abundance: -
CDR3aa: CASSKLRVNQPQHF; CDR3nt: TGTGCCAGCAGCAAACTCCGGGTCAATCAGCCCCAGCATTTT; d_gene: -; j_gene: TRBJ1-5; v_gene: TRBV21-1; abundance: -
CDR3aa: CASSTLDRENTGELFF; CDR3nt: TGTGCCAGTAGTACATTGGACAGGGAAAACACCGGGGAGCTGTTTTTT; d_gene: TRBD1; j_gene: TRBJ2-2; v_gene: TRBV19; abundance: -
CDR3aa: CASEGGVHYGYTF; CDR3nt: TGTGCCAGTGAAGGGGGCGTCCACTATGGCTACACCTTC; d_gene: TRBD1; j_gene: TRBJ1-2; v_gene: TRBV19; abundance: -
CDR3aa: CASSPFQGEPNQPQHF; CDR3nt: TGTGCCAGCTCACCATTCCAGGGCGAACCGAATCAGCCCCAGCATTTT; d_gene: -; j_gene: TRBJ1-5; v_gene: TRBV18; abundance: -
CDR3aa: CASSPRTGGVTEAFF; CDR3nt: TGTGCCAGCAGCCCCCGGACAGGGGGGGTCACTGAAGCTTTCTTT; d_gene: TRBD1; j_gene: TRBJ1-1; v_gene: TRBV11-3; abundance: -
CDR3aa: CASSTSGGQETQYF; CDR3nt: TGTGCCAGCAGTACTAGCGGGGGGCAAGAGACCCAGTACTTC; d_gene: TRBD2; j_gene: TRBJ2-5; v_gene: TRBV2; abundance: -
CDR3aa: CASSWTGGLNYGYTF; CDR3nt: TGTGCCAGCAGCTGGACAGGGGGCCTTAACTATGGCTACACCTTC; d_gene: TRBD1; j_gene: TRBJ1-2; v_gene: TRBV7-3; abundance: few
CDR3aa: CASSKGNMNTEAFF; CDR3nt: TGTGCCAGTAGTAAGGGGAACATGAACACTGAAGCTTTCTTT; d_gene: -; j_gene: TRBJ1-1; v_gene: TRBV19; abundance: -
CDR3aa: CASNGQGANGELFF; CDR3nt: TGCGCCAGCAACGGACAGGGGGCGAACGGGGAGCTGTTTTTT; d_gene: TRBD1; j_gene: TRBJ2-2; v_gene: TRBV10-2; abundance: many
CDR3aa: CATSSSGQGPYEQYF; CDR3nt: TGTGCCACCAGCAGCAGCGGGCAGGGCCCATACGAGCAGTACTTC; d_gene: -; j_gene: TRBJ2-7; v_gene: TRBV15; abundance: -
CDR3aa: CASSYRLAGYNEQFF; CDR3nt: TGTGCCAGCAGTTACAGGCTAGCGGGATACAATGAGCAGTTCTTC; d_gene: TRBD2; j_gene: TRBJ2-1; v_gene: TRBV6-5; abundance: -
CDR3aa: CASSDRDRAYNEQFF; CDR3nt: TGTGCCAGCAGCGATCGGGACAGAGCCTACAATGAGCAGTTCTTC; d_gene: TRBD1; j_gene: TRBJ2-1; v_gene: TRBV7-8; abundance: once
CDR3aa: CASSQDRASGRSYSETQYF; CDR3nt: TGTGCCAGCAGCCAAGATCGGGCTAGCGGGAGAAGCTACTCAGAGACCCAGTACTTC; d_gene: TRBD2; j_gene: TRBJ2-5; v_gene: TRBV4-2; abundance: -
CDR3aa: CASSQDYPSGSPLYEQYF; CDR3nt: TGCGCCAGCAGCCAAGATTACCCTAGCGGGAGTCCCCTCTACGAGCAGTACTTC; d_gene: TRBD2; j_gene: TRBJ2-7; v_gene: TRBV4-3; abundance: -
CDR3aa: CASRLADSYNEQFF; CDR3nt: TGTGCCAGCAGACTAGCGGACTCCTACAATGAGCAGTTCTTC; d_gene: TRBD2; j_gene: TRBJ2-1; v_gene: TRBV27; abundance: -
CDR3aa: CASSGDISTEAFF; CDR3nt: TGTGCCAGCAGCGGGGACATCTCCACTGAAGCTTTCTTT; d_gene: -; j_gene: TRBJ1-1; v_gene: TRBV5-5; abundance: -
CDR3aa: CASSQDIGSNEQFF; CDR3nt: TGCGCCAGCAGCCAAGATATAGGGAGCAATGAGCAGTTCTTC; d_gene: -; j_gene: TRBJ2-1; v_gene: TRBV4-3; abundance: -
CDR3aa: CASSSWTGEGNIQYF; CDR3nt: TGTGCCAGCAGCTCATGGACAGGGGAGGGGAACATTCAGTACTTC; d_gene: TRBD1; j_gene: TRBJ2-4; v_gene: TRBV5-4; abundance: -
CDR3aa: CATRAGGRMMYTGELFF; CDR3nt: TGTGCCACCCGAGCGGGGGGTCGGATGATGTACACCGGGGAGCTGTTTTTT; d_gene: TRBD2; j_gene: TRBJ2-2; v_gene: TRBV27; abundance: -
CDR3aa: CASSLPGGAYEQYF; CDR3nt: TGTGCCAGCAGCTTGCCGGGGGGAGCTTACGAGCAGTACTTC; d_gene: TRBD2; j_gene: TRBJ2-7; v_gene: TRBV5-8; abundance: -
CDR3aa: CATRPRTENTGELFF; CDR3nt: TGTGCCACCAGGCCCCGTACAGAAAACACCGGGGAGCTGTTTTTT; d_gene: -; j_gene: TRBJ2-2; v_gene: TRBV25-1; abundance: once
CDR3aa: CARRRQGDMNTEAFF; CDR3nt: TGTGCCAGAAGGCGACAGGGGGATATGAACACTGAAGCTTTCTTT; d_gene: TRBD1; j_gene: TRBJ1-1; v_gene: TRBV19; abundance: -
CDR3aa: CASSLFPSGRGDTQYF; CDR3nt: TGTGCCAGCAGTTTATTCCCTAGCGGGAGAGGAGATACGCAGTATTTT; d_gene: TRBD2; j_gene: TRBJ2-3; v_gene: TRBV27; abundance: -
CDR3aa: CASNPTRGRFEQFF; CDR3nt: TGTGCCAGCAACCCCACCCGCGGGCGGTTTGAGCAGTTCTTC; d_gene: -; j_gene: TRBJ2-1; v_gene: TRBV6-5; abundance: -
CDR3aa: CASTPGGIAYGYTF; CDR3nt: TGTGCCAGTACCCCGGGGGGCATCGCCTATGGCTACACCTTC; d_gene: -; j_gene: TRBJ1-2; v_gene: TRBV19; abundance: once
CDR3aa: CASSVTVSGNTIYF; CDR3nt: TGTGCCAGCAGCGTAACTGTCTCTGGAAACACCATATATTTT; d_gene: -; j_gene: TRBJ1-3; v_gene: TRBV9; abundance: -
CDR3aa: CASSVGDREMNTGELFF; CDR3nt: TGTGCCAGCAGCGTAGGGGACAGGGAAATGAACACCGGGGAGCTGTTTTTT; d_gene: TRBD1; j_gene: TRBJ2-2; v_gene: TRBV9; abundance: -